This T cell receptor (beta chain) is drawn from a study of shared clonotypes between healthy human individuals (TCRdb year 2020). Study-wide context: A couple of women and a few men aged 18 to 49 years were included in the cohort. For each donor, CD4 naive and CD4 memory were each run on three plates, CD8 naive on two plates, and CD8 memory on one plate. Between about 0.8 and 9 billion PBMCs per donor were obtained by leukapheresis. Libraries were prepared and TCR repertoires were sequenced by different laboratories using diverse techniques, in order to increase sequencing depth and limit assay-specific biases. To estimate repertoire size and how much clonotype sharing occurs between individuals, the study deeply sequenced the blood TCR repertoires of roughly 5 healthy adults.

Using the deep immunoSEQ assay, multiplex PCR amplified TCR CDR3 regions from genomic DNA. Extracted genomic DNA from each cell subset was distributed evenly across all wells of several immunoSEQ 96-well plates, and each plate was treated as a replicate. For sorted subsets, each replicate PCR was loaded with 200 ng genomic DNA, equivalent to 25,000 to 35,000 T cell genomes. Purified libraries were measured with a Qubit 3.0 fluorometer, size-checked on a Bioanalyzer 2100, and measured again with the KAPA Library Quantification kit. Every immunoSEQ 96-well plate was sequenced on a separate single-read 150-cycle Illumina NextSeq 550 flow cell. Turning to the authors' computational methods: Because the immunoSEQ output included only junctional sequences and no quality scores, the filtering could not be the same as the filtering used for full-length reads. Sequences were annotated with PyIR, a Python wrapper for IgBLAST v1.9, using IMGT germline references to assign V/J genes and CDR3. Any read was removed if the V/J assignment was weak (E-value above 1e-6), the CDR3 was missing, or the read contained stop codons, out-of-frame junctions, or ambiguous translated residues. V3J clonotypes were defined by identical inferred V gene, J gene, and CDR3 amino acid sequence. The percentage overlap between two repertoires was calculated by dividing the number of shared unique clonotypes by the size of the smaller repertoire. Repertoire richness was assessed with RTK rarefaction, the Chao1 estimator, and Recon v2.1 estimates of unobserved clonotypes. Generation probabilities were computed with OLGA for all TCRbeta clonotypes obtained by the gDNA method from four donors. In its TCRdb copy, this immuneACCESS table keeps in-frame sequences only and misses some clones. Where compared with another copy, unresolved V genes explain less than half of these, and the others have no known cause. D and trimming come from the DNA, and the V and J calls and clone size come from that table. For this sample the table gives under 550,000 clones, of which 90% to 96% were detected only once. The leading ten clones occupy approximately 0.06% of the sample.

The donors were healthy, HIV-negative adults with no recently reported acute infections or vaccinations. Every donor was a Caucasian adult residing in Nashville, Tennessee, USA. CD4+ T cells were enriched through magnetic negative selection, after which naive cells were positively selected on CD45RA and the remaining negative fraction served as the memory subset. Blood was collected by leukapheresis, and PBMCs were isolated by Ficoll-Histopaque density gradient centrifugation and then cryopreserved in liquid nitrogen vapor phase. Analytical flow cytometry was used to check the purity and quantity of every magnetically sorted T cell population. Genomic DNA was isolated from each sorted fraction and quantified by UV absorbance on a Nanodrop 2000c. Points the paper makes about the study in general: Sampling was restricted to blood, and TCR repertoires in tissue are likely to differ from TCR repertoires in blood. Pairwise subsampling led to the expectation that sequencing depth would affect the degree of clonotype sharing among donors. Even with the large sequencing depth, rarefaction of the sorted-subset datasets indicated that sequencing was incomplete. Estimated clonotype richness was generally larger for naive than for memory subsets. Because the study included a small number of donors, the genetic and exposure-history diversity represented was limited. Compared with non-shared clonotypes, clonotypes shared by all four sorted-subset donors had higher generation probabilities. Roughly 5% of naive CD4, more than 3% of naive CD8, around 2.3% of memory CD4, and about 0.4% of memory CD8 clonotypes were shared across a few donors.

The CDR3 runs 11 amino acids, cysteine and phenylalanine included. Only CDR3 DNA is held: 33 bases, read in frame from base 1. CDR1 and CDR2 (MDHEN, SYDVKM) derive from the germline V gene. V is shortened by 3 bases, J by 10 bases, and the region joining them spans 7 bases. Concerning this clone: No cognate antigen has been identified for it. No base-level quality is on record; no much larger clone is a single base apart.

Sequencing was done on a sample of naive CD4+ T cells sorted from blood. Interpreted using the paper, the cell subset or site label stands for: CD45RA+ positively selected. The sequence derives from a woman in her 30s in good health. The chain employs TRBV28 and TRBJ1-3, with an unclear D gene assignment. This receptor has the CDR3 CASSFQGTIYF. The base sequence is TGTGCCAGCAGTTTTCAAGGGACCATATATTTT.